The source of this TCR beta chain is a study of blood T cell repertoires in COVID-19 (dated by TCRdb to 2018 to 2020). For the study in its entirety: The collaborator samples originated in the United States, Italy and Spain and spanned the acute and convalescent phases of COVID-19. The material from the prospective study consisted of cDNA or gDNA derived from T cells, B-cell-depleted T cells, or PBMCs. Nearly every sample came with metadata listing a de-identified subject ID, COVID-19 status, age in years and sex. Deeply sampled blood TCRbeta repertoires from subjects exposed to, actively infected with, or recovered from COVID-19 were included in the dataset. The repertoires were released in a freely available public database meant as a resource for research on the immune response to SARS-CoV-2. Samples were obtained from the ongoing ImmuneRACE study (first 160 participants) and from roughly 1,300 subjects provided by 6 global collaborators. Where available, HLA class I and class II types were taken from metadata supplied by the sample provider and were not determined by assay-based typing.

The immunoSEQ Assay, a bias-controlled multiplex PCR, was used to amplify TCRbeta CDR3 regions from genomic DNA. Per the authors' processing: Nucleated cell counts per sample were estimated from amplification of reference gene primers within the assay. To quantify the absolute abundance of each unique TCRbeta CDR3 rearrangement, sequence reads were collapsed and filtered. For each sample, productive Simpson clonality was calculated as the square root of Simpson's diversity index across productive rearrangements. The immuneACCESS repertoire file appears here via TCRdb, limited to in-frame rearrangements. These files lack a portion of the clones; in checked studies, under half of the deficit traces to unresolved V genes, and the cause of the others is not known. Clonal size and the V and J genes are those of that table, whereas D and trimming came from the DNA. A total of about 210,000 clones appear in this sample, about 88% of them only once. Under 5.5% of the sample lies in the top ten.

The collaborating institutions used their own protocols to collect whole blood in K2EDTA tubes. For TCRbeta analysis, collaborators shipped samples as frozen whole blood, isolated PBMCs, or DNA extracted from either of those sample types. From the cysteine through the phenylalanine, the CDR3 covers 16 amino acids. The retained sequence is limited to the CDR3, 48 bases, with the frame set at the first base. A word on this clone: What this receptor recognizes is not known. Base qualities are not at hand, and no much larger clone is one base apart.

Study-wide conclusions, independent of this receptor: The amount of clinical and demographic metadata varied by source and participant and was provided uncurated.

Recombination joined TRBV7-5 with TRBJ1-2. TRBV7-5 is a recognized pseudogene. Sequenced input: peripheral blood. The source is a woman aged 40-49 years with acute or convalescent COVID-19. CDR3 reads: CARSNRRTAAVYGYTF. The sequenced DNA: TGTGCCAGAAGCAACCGACGCACGGCGGCGGTCTATGGCTACACCTTC.